One sample yielded the 15 T cell receptor beta chains listed below, sequenced in a study of blood T cells in healthy people across ages. With a J-beta primer mix and a sample-barcoded 5' primer, a second PCR ran roughly 7 to 11 cycles. A single record per CDR3 protein comes from TCRdb applying MiXCR to the 5' RACE reads. The sample has about 640,000 distinct CDR3 sequences; 45% to 65% are singletons. Sample: blood. Receptor source: a man aged 60 to 69 in good health.

V usage is TRBV4-3 and J usage is TRBJ2-4; D is possibly TRBD1 or TRBD2 (6 bases each). Gene TRBJ2-7 matches the end of the DNA better, so the J call may be wrong. The CDR3 is 15 amino acids. From germline, CDR1 is LGHNA and CDR2 YSLEER. This CDR3 reads CASSQDLGGDYEQYF. CDR3 sequence (DNA): TGCGCCAGCAGCCAAGATCTGGGGGGCGACTACGAGCAGTACTTC.

The chain recombines TRBV11-2 with TRBJ2-5; D remains unclear. V lost 2 bases to trimming and J lost 1 base, with 11 bases between them. This CDR3 comprises 15 residues. Per germline, CDR1 SGHAT and CDR2 FQNNGV. The CDR3 DNA follows: TGTGCCAGCAGCTTACAGACGGTTCTCCAAGAGACCCAGTACTTC. Translated, it gives CASSLQTVLQETQYF.

The J gene is TRBJ2-3, the V gene TRBV7-9; no clear D. The CDR3 sequence is 15 residues long. Deletions cut 2 bases from V and 2 bases from J, with 11 bases between. Germline values: CDR1 SEHNR, CDR2 FQNEAQ (reference sequence). In nucleotides, the CDR3 is TGTGCCAGCAGCTTAAGGACGCAACCCACAGATACGCAGTATTTT. It codes for CASSLRTQPTDTQYF.

The chain joins TRBV27 to TRBJ2-6; 7 nucleotides match TRBD1. CDR1 MNHEY and CDR2 SMNVEV come from the germline V gene (reference sequence). There are 17 residues in the CDR3. Germline trimming cut 4 bases from V and 4 bases from J; bases unmatched to any gene: 10. CDR3 nucleotide sequence: TGTGCCAGCAGTTCCAGACAGGGTCTCGGAGGGGCCAACGTCCTGACTTTC. As protein: CASSSRQGLGGANVLTF.

In its sample, this clonotype was seen many times. This chain connects TRBV24-1 to TRBJ2-2, with a weak D call TRBD2 (6 bases). The CDR3 consists of 13 residues. The germline gives CDR1 KGHDR, CDR2 SFDVKD. V lost 7 bases, J lost 1 base, and 6 bases lay in between. The CDR3 bases are TGTGCCACCAGCGGGAGGAACACCGGGGAGCTGTTTTTT. Translating gives CATSGRNTGELFF.

The rearrangement links TRBV12-3 or TRBV12-4 to TRBJ1-5; the match to TRBD1 covers 12 bases. With V trimmed by 3 bases and J by 5 bases, 2 bases remained unmatched. The CDR3 has 15 amino acids. CDR3 DNA: TGTGCCAGCAGTTTGGGGACAGGGGGCCATCAGCCCCAGCATTTT. Its protein product is CASSLGTGGHQPQHF.

This CDR3 is CASSLGSVAETQYF. CDR3 coding DNA: TGTGCCAGCAGCTTAGGTAGCGTGGCCGAGACCCAGTACTTC. The chain combines TRBV11-2 with TRBJ2-5, with D maybe TRBD2 (5 bases). The CDR3 runs 14 residues. Germline CDR1 and CDR2: SGHAT and FQNNGV. V lost 1 base to trimming and J lost 5 bases, with 11 bases between them.

For this clonotype: A read error may produce the germline difference seen at one junction end. V and J are TRBV20-1 and TRBJ1-1, with D possibly matching TRBD1 (5 bases). CDR3 size: 13 residues. CDR1 and CDR2 (germline): DFQATT, SNEGSKA (reference sequence). The CDR3 DNA reads as TGCAGTGCTAGACCCCAGCCGGACACTGAAGCTTCCTTT. This codes for CSARPQPDTEASF.

CDR3 in DNA: TGTGCCAGCAGTGATGGCGGGGGGGGATTTTACAATGAGCAGTTCTTC. Its protein product is CASSDGGGGFYNEQFF. The chain joins TRBV6-1 to TRBJ2-1; 9 bases are shared with TRBD2. The J segment lost 4 bases and the V segment lost 3 bases, leaving 7 bases of the junction unmatched. The CDR3 totals 16 residues. Looked up from germline, CDR1 is MNHNS and CDR2 is SASEGT.

This clonotype was observed a few times. The rearrangement joins TRBV29-1 to TRBJ2-5, with 8 bases matching TRBD1. After removal of 3 bases from V and 4 bases from J, the junction contained 7 bases not matched to a gene. Germline lookup yields CDR1 SQVTM and CDR2 ANQGSEA. The CDR3 totals 14 residues. Here the CDR3 reads CSVDGTGGRETQYF. Here the CDR3 DNA reads TGCAGCGTTGACGGGACAGGCGGCAGAGAGACCCAGTACTTC.

The rearrangement links TRBV4-2 to TRBJ2-7; possibly TRBD1 or TRBD2 for D (6 bases each). Germline V gene sequence: CDR1 LGHNA, CDR2 YNFKEQ. This CDR3 contains 16 residues. The V gene lost 0 bases and the J gene lost 2 bases, with 14 bases spanning the gap. CDR3 DNA sequence: TGTGCCAGCAGCCAAGAGAGAGGGGGGCCCGCCTACGAGCAGTACTTC. Its protein is CASSQERGGPAYEQYF.

This clonotype turned up a few times. V gene TRBV5-1 combines with J gene TRBJ1-5; D is unresolved. The germline V and J ends were trimmed by 0 bases and 4 bases, with 8 bases remaining between them. This CDR3 has 14 residues. The V gene's germline CDR1 is SGHRS and CDR2 YFSETQ. The CDR3 nucleotides read TGCGCCAGCAGCTTGGCTGGGAATAATCAGCCCCAGCATTTT. This codes for CASSLAGNNQPQHF.

The chain joins TRBV2 to TRBJ2-1; TRBD2 agrees at 7 bases. CDR3 size: 13 residues. The V segment lost 4 bases and the J segment 5 bases; nucleotides outside the gene matches: 2. Looked up from germline, CDR1 is SNHLY and CDR2 is FYNNEI. CDR3 in DNA: TGTGCCAGCAGTGGGGACTATCACAATGAGCAGTTCTTC. It is translated as CASSGDYHNEQFF.

The V call is TRBV20-1, the J call TRBJ2-5, with unresolved D. This CDR3 is 12 amino acids long. Germline V lookup: CDR1 DFQATT, CDR2 SNEGSKA (reference sequence). V lost 6 bases and J 5 bases, leaving 13 bases between the germline ends. CDR3 residues: CSATIGMETQYF. The DNA of the CDR3 is TGCAGTGCCACAATTGGGATGGAGACCCAGTACTTC.

This clonotype has more than one count but fewer than ten. J is TRBJ1-5 and V is TRBV7-2, with 7 bases fitting TRBD1. Germline CDR1 is SGHTA and CDR2 is FQGNSA. CDR3 length: 15 residues. The V gene end was trimmed by 5 bases and the J gene end by 1 base; junction bases not matched to a gene: 5. CDR3 sequence reads: CASSATGASNQPQHF. The CDR3 region has the DNA TGTGCCAGCAGCGCCACAGGGGCCAGCAATCAGCCCCAGCATTTT.